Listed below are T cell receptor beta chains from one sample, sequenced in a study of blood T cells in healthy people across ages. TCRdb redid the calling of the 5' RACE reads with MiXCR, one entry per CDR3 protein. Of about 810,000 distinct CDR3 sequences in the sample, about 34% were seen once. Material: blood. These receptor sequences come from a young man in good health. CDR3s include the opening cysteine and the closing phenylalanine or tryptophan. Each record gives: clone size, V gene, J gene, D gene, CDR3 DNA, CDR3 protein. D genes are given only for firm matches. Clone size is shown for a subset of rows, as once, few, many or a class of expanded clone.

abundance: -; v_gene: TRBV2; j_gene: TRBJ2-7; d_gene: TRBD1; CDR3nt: TGTGCCAGCAGCCGCACAGGGGAAGAATACGAGCAGTACTTC; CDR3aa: CASSRTGEEYEQYF
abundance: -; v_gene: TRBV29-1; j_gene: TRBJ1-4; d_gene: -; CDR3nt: TGCAGCGTTGAATTGGATTCGGCGGGAAAACTGTTTTTT; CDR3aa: CSVELDSAGKLFF
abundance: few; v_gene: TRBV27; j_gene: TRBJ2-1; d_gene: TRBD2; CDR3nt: TGTGCCAGCACCCTGGGAGGGGCGAATGAGCAGTTCTTC; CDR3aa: CASTLGGANEQFF
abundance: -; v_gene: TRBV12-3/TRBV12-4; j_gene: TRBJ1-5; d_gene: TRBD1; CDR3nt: TGTGCCAGCAGTCCGGGGAGGACAGGGGGACAGCCCCAGCATTTT; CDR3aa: CASSPGRTGGQPQHF
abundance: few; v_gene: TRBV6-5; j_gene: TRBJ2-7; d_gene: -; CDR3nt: TGTGCCAGCAGTGACCTAGGGGGGTCCTACAATGAGCAGTACTTC; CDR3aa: CASSDLGGSYNEQYF
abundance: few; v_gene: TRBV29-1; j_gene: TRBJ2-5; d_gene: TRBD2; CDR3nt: TGCAGCGTGCGGGGGGAGGGGCAAGAGACCCAGTACTTC; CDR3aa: CSVRGEGQETQYF
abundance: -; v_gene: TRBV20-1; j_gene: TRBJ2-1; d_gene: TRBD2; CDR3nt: TGCAGTGCTAGTCGAGGGGCGGGGGGGCGGAATGAGCAGTTCTTC; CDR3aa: CSASRGAGGRNEQFF
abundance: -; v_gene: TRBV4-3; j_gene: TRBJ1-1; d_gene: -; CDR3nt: TGCGCCAGCAGCCAAGATAGCCGGGGGACTGAAGCTTTCTTT; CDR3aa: CASSQDSRGTEAFF
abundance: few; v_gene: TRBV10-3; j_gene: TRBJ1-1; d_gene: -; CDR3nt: TGTGCCATCAGTGAGGGGCAGCCGACTGAAGCTTTCTTT; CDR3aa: CAISEGQPTEAFF
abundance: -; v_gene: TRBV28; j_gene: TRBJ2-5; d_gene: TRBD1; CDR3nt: TGTGCCAGCAGTTCCACCGGGACAGGGCCCAATGAGCAGTACTTC; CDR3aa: CASSSTGTGPNEQYF
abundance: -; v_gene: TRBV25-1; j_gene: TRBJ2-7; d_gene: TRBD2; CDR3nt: TGTGCCAGCAGGGAGACTAGCGTATACTCCTACGAGCAGTACTTC; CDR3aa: CASRETSVYSYEQYF
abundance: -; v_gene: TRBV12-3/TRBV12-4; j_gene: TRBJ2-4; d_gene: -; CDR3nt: TGTGCCAGCAGACCCCAGGGGGGCGGGCGGGGATCGAACATTCAGTACTTC; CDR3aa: CASRPQGGGRGSNIQYF
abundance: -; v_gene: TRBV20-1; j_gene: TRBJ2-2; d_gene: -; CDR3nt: TGCAGTGCCCAAGCCGGGTCGAACACCGGGGAGCTGTTTTTT; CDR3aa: CSAQAGSNTGELFF
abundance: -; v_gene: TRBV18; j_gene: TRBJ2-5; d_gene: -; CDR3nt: TGTGCCAGCTCACCAATGATTGCAACCTCCCAAGAGACCCAGTACTTC; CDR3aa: CASSPMIATSQETQYF
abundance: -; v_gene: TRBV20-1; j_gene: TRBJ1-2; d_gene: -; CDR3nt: TGCAGTGCTAGAGATCCCACAGCTTCCAACTATGGCTACACCTTC; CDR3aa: CSARDPTASNYGYTF
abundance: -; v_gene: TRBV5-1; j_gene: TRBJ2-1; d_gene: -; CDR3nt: TGCGCCAGCAGCTTGGTCCTTTCAAGCGATGAGCAGTTCTTC; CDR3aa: CASSLVLSSDEQFF
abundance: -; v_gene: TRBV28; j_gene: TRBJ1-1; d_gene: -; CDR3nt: TGTGCCAGCAGTTTACCGGGCCCCGTCATTGAAGCTTTCTTT; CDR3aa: CASSLPGPVIEAFF
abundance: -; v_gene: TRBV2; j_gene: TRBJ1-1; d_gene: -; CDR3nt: TGTGCCAGCAGTGAAAGACACCTCACTGAAGCTTTCTTT; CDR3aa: CASSERHLTEAFF
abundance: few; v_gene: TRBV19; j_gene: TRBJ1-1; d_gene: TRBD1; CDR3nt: TGTGCCAGTTTGGACAGGATTCGCACTGAAGCTTTCTTT; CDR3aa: CASLDRIRTEAFF
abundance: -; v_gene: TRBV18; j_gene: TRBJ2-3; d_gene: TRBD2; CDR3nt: TGTGCCAGCTCACCACCGCCGGGACTAGCAAATGGGGCCCCAACAGATACGCAGTATTTT; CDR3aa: CASSPPPGLANGAPTDTQYF
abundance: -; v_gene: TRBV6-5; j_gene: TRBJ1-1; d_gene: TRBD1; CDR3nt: TGTGCCAGCAGTTATGGACGCCCCAGGGGGACTGAAGCTTTCTTT; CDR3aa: CASSYGRPRGTEAFF
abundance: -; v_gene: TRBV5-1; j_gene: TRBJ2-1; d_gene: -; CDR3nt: TGCGCCAGCAAGTTTAGGGACCCCTACAATGAGCAGTTCTTC; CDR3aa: CASKFRDPYNEQFF
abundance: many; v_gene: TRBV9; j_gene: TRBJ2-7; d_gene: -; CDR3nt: TGTGCCAGCAGCGTAGCGGGTTACGAGCAGTACTTC; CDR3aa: CASSVAGYEQYF
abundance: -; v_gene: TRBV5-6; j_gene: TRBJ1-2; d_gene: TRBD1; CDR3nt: TGTGCCAGCAGCCTCGGGTACAGGGGTGTCTATGGCTACACCTTC; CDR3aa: CASSLGYRGVYGYTF
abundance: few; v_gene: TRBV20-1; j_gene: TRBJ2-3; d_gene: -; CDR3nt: TGCAGTGCGGCCCGAGCGGAAGATACGCAGTATTTT; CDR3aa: CSAARAEDTQYF
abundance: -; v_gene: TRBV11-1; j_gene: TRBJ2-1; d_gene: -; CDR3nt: TGTGCCAGCAGCTTTGGAGGGGCCGTCTTTCCCTACAATGAGCAGTTCTTC; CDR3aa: CASSFGGAVFPYNEQFF
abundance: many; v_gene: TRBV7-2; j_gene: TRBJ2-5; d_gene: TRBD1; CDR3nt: TGTGCCAGCAGCTTCCGACAGGGGGGGACCCAGTACTTC; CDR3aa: CASSFRQGGTQYF
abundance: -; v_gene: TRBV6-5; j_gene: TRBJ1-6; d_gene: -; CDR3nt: TGTGCCAGCAGTTACGTGTTCCCAGACTATAATTCACCCCTCCACTTT; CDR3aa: CASSYVFPDYNSPLHF
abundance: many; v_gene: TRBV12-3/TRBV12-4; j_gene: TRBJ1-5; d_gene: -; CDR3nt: TGTGCCAGCCTAAAACAGGGTCAGCCCCAGCATTTT; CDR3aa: CASLKQGQPQHF
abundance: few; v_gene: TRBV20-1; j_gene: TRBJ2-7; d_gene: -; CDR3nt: TGCAGTGCGTTACAACAGGAGGGGGACTACGAGCAGTACTTC; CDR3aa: CSALQQEGDYEQYF
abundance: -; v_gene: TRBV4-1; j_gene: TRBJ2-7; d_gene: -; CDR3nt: TGCGCCAGCAGCCAGCTAGCGTACTACGAGCAGTACTTC; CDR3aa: CASSQLAYYEQYF
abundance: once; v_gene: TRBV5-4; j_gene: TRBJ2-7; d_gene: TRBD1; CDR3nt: TGTGCCAGCAGCTTGGGGGACAGGTACAATGAGCAGTACTTC; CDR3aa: CASSLGDRYNEQYF
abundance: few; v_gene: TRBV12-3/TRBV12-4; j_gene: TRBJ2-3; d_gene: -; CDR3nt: TGTGCCAGCAGTAGAGGGGTGTCCACAGATACGCAGTATTTT; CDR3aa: CASSRGVSTDTQYF